These 10 T cell receptor beta chains share one sample of origin, sequenced in a study of beta chain features in type 1 diabetes. Isolated RNA was reverse transcribed in full, so expressed TCRB transcripts were sequenced. Assay used: immunoSEQ multiplex PCR; TCRdb lists only in-frame clones, some missing. The table shows roughly 500,000 clones, with roughly 30% occurring only once. The sample taken for sequencing was naive CD4+ T cells from blood. These receptors came from a man aged 18-30 years in good health.

A word on this clone: The sample has other DNA sequences that encode this CDR3 too. The chain is built from TRBV29-1 and TRBJ2-7; D possibly corresponds to TRBD1 (5 bases). The CDR3 sequence is 12 residues long. Germline V gene data show CDR1 as SQVTM and CDR2 as ANQGSEA. V was cut by 4 bases and J by 0 bases, with 7 bases left in between. The CDR3 DNA is TGCAGCGTTGGGGGCAGCTCCTACGAGCAGTACTTC. This codes for CSVGGSSYEQYF.

This clone came up a few times. The rearrangement uses TRBV30 and TRBJ2-6; D ambiguous. The CDR3 loop spans 15 amino acids. Trimming removed 3 bases from V and 3 bases from J, with 12 bases in between. Germline V gives CDR1 GTSNPN, CDR2 SVGIG (reference sequence). The CDR3 region has the DNA TGTGCCTGGAGCCGCCGGGCGTTTGGGGCCAACGTCCTGACTTTC. It codes for CAWSRRAFGANVLTF. The full variable domain, rest sourced from reference TRBV30 and TRBJ2-6, is SQTIHQWPATLVQPVGSPLSLECTVEGTSNPNLYWYRQAAGRGLQLLFYSVGIGQISSEVPQNLSASRPQDRQFILSSKKLLLSDSGFYLCAWSRRAFGANVLTFGAGSRLTVL.

The V gene is TRBV28, the J gene TRBJ1-1, with D maybe TRBD1 (6 bases). CDR1 MDHEN and CDR2 SYDVKM come from the germline V gene. Trimming took 6 bases from V and 5 from J, leaving 19 bases between them. The CDR3 spans 15 residues. The CDR3 DNA reads TGTGCCAGCAGGCTCGGGGGGGCCAGTGGTACTGAAGCTTTCTTT. Encoded protein: CASRLGGASGTEAFF.

In this sample, this clone turned up a few times. The chain is built from TRBV4-1 and TRBJ1-1; D may be TRBD1 (6 bases). The CDR3 totals 15 residues. Germline V CDR1 and CDR2: MGHRA, YSYEKL. V lost 4 bases and J 3 bases, leaving 15 bases between the germline ends. In nucleotides, the CDR3 is TGCGCCAGCAGCCGGTCGGGGGCTGGCGACACTGAAGCTTTCTTT. Its translation: CASSRSGAGDTEAFF.

The J gene is TRBJ2-7, the V gene TRBV10-3; 10 bases line up with TRBD2. Looked up from germline, CDR1 is ENHRY and CDR2 is SYGVKD. This CDR3 contains 14 residues. Germline trimming cut 8 bases from V and 4 bases from J; bases unmatched to any gene: 8. The CDR3 nucleotides read TGTGCCATCGCACGGACTAGCGGAACTTACGAGCAGTACTTC. It codes for CAIARTSGTYEQYF.

This clone came up a few times. V gene TRBV5-1 combines with J gene TRBJ2-1; D gene ambiguous. V lost 4 bases and J 0 bases, leaving 11 bases between the germline ends. CDR1 and CDR2 (germline): SGHRS, YFSETQ. This CDR3 has 15 residues. CDR3 nucleotide sequence: TGCGCCAGCAGCCTGCGAGTGAGCTCCTACAATGAGCAGTTCTTC. It codes for CASSLRVSSYNEQFF.

The DNA of the CDR3 is TGTGCCAGCAGCTTAGTTCCCAGGAGCTATCAGCCCCAGCATTTT. Translation: CASSLVPRSYQPQHF. J is TRBJ1-5 and V is TRBV7-3; no clear D. The germline V gene has CDR1 SGHTA and CDR2 FQGTGA. The V end lost 2 bases, the J end lost 5 bases, and 13 bases lay between the germline ends. This CDR3 contains 15 residues.

J is TRBJ2-6 and V is TRBV11-2; D ambiguous. This CDR3 contains 14 residues. From germline, CDR1 is SGHAT and CDR2 FQNNGV. The V end was cut by 3 bases, the J end by 4 bases, with 7 bases between. DNA of the CDR3: TGTGCCAGCAGCTTTCGTGCCGGGGCCAACGTCCTGACTTTC. Residues: CASSFRAGANVLTF.

V is TRBV9 and J is TRBJ2-7; D may be TRBD2 (6 bases). The CDR3 consists of 15 residues. Germline CDR1 SGDLS, CDR2 YYNGEE. V lost 0 bases, J lost 2 bases, and 12 bases lay in between. CDR3 sequence (DNA): TGTGCCAGCAGCGTAGGAACTAGCCTAGCCTACGAGCAGTACTTC. As protein: CASSVGTSLAYEQYF.

The chain employs TRBV15 and TRBJ1-2; D might be TRBD1 (5 bases). From germline, CDR1 is LNHNV and CDR2 YYDKDF (reference sequence). The length of the CDR3 is 13 residues. The V and J ends lost 4 bases and 6 bases respectively, with 12 bases between them. CDR3 protein: CATSKGPRDGYTF. The DNA of the CDR3 is TGTGCCACCAGCAAGGGACCTCGGGATGGCTACACCTTC. Based on the CDR3 plus reference TRBV15 and TRBJ1-2, the full variable domain is DAMVIQNPRYQVTQFGKPVTLSCSQTLNHNVMYWYQQKSSQAPKLLFHYYDKDFNNEADTPDNFQSRRPNTSFCFLDIRSPGLGDTAMYLCATSKGPRDGYTFGSGTRLTVV.